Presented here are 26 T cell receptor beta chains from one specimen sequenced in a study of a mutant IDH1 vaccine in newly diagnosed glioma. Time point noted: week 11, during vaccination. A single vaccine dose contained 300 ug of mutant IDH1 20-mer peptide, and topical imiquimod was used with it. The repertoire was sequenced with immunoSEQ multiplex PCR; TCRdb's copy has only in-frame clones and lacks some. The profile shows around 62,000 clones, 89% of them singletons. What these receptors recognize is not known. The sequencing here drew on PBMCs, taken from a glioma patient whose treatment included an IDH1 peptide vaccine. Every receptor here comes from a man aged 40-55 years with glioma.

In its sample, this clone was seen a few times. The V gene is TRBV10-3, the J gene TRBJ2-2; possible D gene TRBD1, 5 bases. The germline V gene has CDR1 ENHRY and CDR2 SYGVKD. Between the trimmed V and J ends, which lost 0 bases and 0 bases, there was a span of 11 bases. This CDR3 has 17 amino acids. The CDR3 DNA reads TGTGCCATCAGTGAGTCTATGGGGCTCGCGAACACCGGGGAGCTGTTTTTT. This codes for CAISESMGLANTGELFF.

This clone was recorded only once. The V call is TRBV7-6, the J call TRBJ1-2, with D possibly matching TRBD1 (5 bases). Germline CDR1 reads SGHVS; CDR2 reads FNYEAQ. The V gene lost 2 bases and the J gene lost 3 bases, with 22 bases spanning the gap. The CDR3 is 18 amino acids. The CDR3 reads CASSLSPGGGAGDYGYTF. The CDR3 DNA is TGTGCCAGCAGCTTATCCCCCGGCGGAGGGGCGGGGGACTATGGCTACACCTTC.

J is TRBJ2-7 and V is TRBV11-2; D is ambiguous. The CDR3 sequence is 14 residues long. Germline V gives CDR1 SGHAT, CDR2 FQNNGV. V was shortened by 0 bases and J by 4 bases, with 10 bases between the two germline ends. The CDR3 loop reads CASSLDGPGYEQYF. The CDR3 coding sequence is TGTGCCAGCAGCTTAGATGGGCCAGGATACGAGCAGTACTTC.

CDR3 sequence (DNA): TGTGCCAGCAGTCCCGACAGTCGTGAAAAACTGTTTTTT. Protein: CASSPDSREKLFF. This chain uses TRBV6-5 with TRBJ1-4; D is possibly TRBD1 (5 bases). Germline V gene sequence: CDR1 MNHEY, CDR2 SVGAGI. V lost 5 bases and J lost 7, with 11 bases in between. This CDR3 is built from 13 residues.

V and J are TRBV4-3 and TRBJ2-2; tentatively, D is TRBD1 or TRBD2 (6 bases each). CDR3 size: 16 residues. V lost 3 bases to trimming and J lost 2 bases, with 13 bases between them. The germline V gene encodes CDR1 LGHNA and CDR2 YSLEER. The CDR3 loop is CASSQEGGLNTGELFF. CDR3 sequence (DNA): TGCGCCAGCAGCCAGGAGGGGGGACTCAACACCGGGGAGCTGTTTTTT.

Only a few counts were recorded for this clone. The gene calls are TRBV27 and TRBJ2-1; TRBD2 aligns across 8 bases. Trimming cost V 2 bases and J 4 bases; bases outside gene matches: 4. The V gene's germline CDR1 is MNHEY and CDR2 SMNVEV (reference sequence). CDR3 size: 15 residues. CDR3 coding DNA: TGTGCCAGCAGTTTACCGGGACTAGGTTACAATGAGCAGTTCTTC. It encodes CASSLPGLGYNEQFF.

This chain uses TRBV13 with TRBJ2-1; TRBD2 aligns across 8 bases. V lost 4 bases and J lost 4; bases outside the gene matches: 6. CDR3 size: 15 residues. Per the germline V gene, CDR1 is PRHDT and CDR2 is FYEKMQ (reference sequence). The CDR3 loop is CASSSSGRGYNEQFF. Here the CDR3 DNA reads TGTGCCAGCAGCTCGAGCGGGAGAGGGTACAATGAGCAGTTCTTC.

The CDR3 sequence: CASSYSWGDDTEAFF. CDR3 bases: TGTGCCAGCAGTTACTCGTGGGGCGATGACACTGAAGCTTTCTTT. J is TRBJ1-1 and V is TRBV6-5, with D possibly TRBD1 on 5 matching bases. V was clipped by 0 bases and J by 3 bases, with 11 bases between them. CDR1 is MNHEY and CDR2 is SVGAGI in the germline V gene. This CDR3 has 15 amino acids.

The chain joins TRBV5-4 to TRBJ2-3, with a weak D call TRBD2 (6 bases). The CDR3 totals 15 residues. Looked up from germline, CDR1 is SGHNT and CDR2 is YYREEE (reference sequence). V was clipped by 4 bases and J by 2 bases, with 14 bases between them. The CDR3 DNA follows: TGTGCCAGCAGCCTTAGCGGCTCGTCCACAGATACGCAGTATTTT. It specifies CASSLSGSSTDTQYF.

DNA for the CDR3: TGTGCCCACGCTCCAGGGCCCGGGGAGCTGTTTTTT. This gives the protein CAHAPGPGELFF. The V and J genes are TRBV30 and TRBJ2-2, with D perhaps TRBD1 (5 bases). Trimming stripped 8 bases from V and 6 bases from J, with 13 bases between. The CDR3 consists of 12 residues. The germline CDR1 and CDR2 sequences are GTSNPN and SVGIG (reference sequence).

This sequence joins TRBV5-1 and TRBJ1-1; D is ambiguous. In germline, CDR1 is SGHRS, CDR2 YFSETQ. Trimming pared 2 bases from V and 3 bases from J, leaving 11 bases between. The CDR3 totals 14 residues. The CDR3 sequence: CASSLSFGDTEAFF. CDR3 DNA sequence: TGCGCCAGCAGCTTATCCTTTGGGGACACTGAAGCTTTCTTT.

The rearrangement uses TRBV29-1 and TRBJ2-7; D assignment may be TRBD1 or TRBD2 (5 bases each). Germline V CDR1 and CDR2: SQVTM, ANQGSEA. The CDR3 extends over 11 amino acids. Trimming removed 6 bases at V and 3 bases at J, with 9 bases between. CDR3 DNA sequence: TGCAGCGTGGGGGACCTCTACGAGCAGTACTTC. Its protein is CSVGDLYEQYF.

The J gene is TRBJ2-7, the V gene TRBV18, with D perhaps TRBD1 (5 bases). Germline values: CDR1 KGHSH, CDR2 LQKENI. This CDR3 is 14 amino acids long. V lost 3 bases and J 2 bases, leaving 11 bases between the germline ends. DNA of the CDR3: TGTGCCAGCTCACCGCAGGGTCTGACCTACGAGCAGTACGTC. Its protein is CASSPQGLTYEQYV.

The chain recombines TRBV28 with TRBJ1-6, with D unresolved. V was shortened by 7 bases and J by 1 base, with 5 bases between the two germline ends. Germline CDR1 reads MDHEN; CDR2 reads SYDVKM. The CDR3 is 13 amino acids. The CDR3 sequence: CASIPSYNSPLHF. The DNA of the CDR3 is TGTGCCAGCATCCCTTCCTATAATTCACCCCTCCACTTT.

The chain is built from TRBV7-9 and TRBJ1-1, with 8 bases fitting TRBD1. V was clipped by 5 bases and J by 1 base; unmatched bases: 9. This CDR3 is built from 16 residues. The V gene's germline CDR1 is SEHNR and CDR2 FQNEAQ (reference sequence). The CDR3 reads CASSPTGQGRNTEAFF. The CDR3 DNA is TGTGCCAGCAGCCCCACCGGACAGGGCCGGAACACTGAAGCTTTCTTT.

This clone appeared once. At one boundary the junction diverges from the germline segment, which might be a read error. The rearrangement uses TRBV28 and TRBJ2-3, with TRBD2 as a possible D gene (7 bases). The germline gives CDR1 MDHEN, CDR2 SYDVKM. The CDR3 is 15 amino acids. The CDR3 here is CASRGGAGGTYTQYF. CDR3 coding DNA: TGTGCCAGCAGGGGGGGGGCAGGCGGCACATATACGCAGTATTTT.

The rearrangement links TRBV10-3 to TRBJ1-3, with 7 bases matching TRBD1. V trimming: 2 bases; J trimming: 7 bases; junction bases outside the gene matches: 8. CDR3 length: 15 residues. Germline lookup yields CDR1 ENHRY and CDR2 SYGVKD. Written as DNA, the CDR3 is TGTGCCATCAGTGAGCCGACAGGGAAGATGAACACCATATATTTT. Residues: CAISEPTGKMNTIYF.

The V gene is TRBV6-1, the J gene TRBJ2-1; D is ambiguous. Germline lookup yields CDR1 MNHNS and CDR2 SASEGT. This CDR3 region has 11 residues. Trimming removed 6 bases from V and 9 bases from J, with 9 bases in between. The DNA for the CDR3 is TGTGCCAGCAGCCCCTACGGTGAGCAGTTCTTC. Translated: CASSPYGEQFF.

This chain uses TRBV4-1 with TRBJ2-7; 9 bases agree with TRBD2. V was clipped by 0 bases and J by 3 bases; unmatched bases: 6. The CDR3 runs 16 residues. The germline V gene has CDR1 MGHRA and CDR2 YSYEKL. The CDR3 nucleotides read TGCGCCAGCAGCCAAGAACTGGCTAGCGGGATCTACGAGCAGTACTTC. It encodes CASSQELASGIYEQYF.

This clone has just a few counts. The CDR3, as DNA: TGTGCCACCAGCAGTGGGAACAGTGATAGCACAGATACGCAGTATTTT. Translating gives CATSSGNSDSTDTQYF. The V call is TRBV15, the J call TRBJ2-3; no firm D call. Germline CDR1 LNHNV, CDR2 YYDKDF (reference sequence). CDR3 size: 16 residues. Deletions cut 3 bases from V and 0 bases from J, with 13 bases between.

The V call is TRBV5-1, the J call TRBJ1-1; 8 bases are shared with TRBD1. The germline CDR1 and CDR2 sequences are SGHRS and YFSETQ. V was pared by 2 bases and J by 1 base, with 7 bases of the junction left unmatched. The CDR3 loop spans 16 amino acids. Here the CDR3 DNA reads TGCGCCAGCAGCTTCACCCAGGGGGCCTCGAACACTGAAGCTTTCTTT. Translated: CASSFTQGASNTEAFF.

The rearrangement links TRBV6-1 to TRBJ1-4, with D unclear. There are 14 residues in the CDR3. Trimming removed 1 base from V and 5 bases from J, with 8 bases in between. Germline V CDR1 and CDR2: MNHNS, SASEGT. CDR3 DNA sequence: TGTGCCAGCAGTGAAGTGTATAGGAATGAAAAACTGTTTTTT. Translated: CASSEVYRNEKLFF.

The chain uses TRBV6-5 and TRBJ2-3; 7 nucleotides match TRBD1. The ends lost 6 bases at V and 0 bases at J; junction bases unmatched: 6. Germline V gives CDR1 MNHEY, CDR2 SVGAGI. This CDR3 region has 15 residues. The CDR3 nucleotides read TGTGCCAGCAGCAGAACAGGGGTTAGCACAGATACGCAGTATTTT. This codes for CASSRTGVSTDTQYF.

Here the CDR3 DNA reads TGTGCCAGCGTAAGGGACAGGGGGCGCGCACCCCTCCACTTT. It encodes CASVRDRGRAPLHF. The chain recombines TRBV2 with TRBJ1-6, with 12 bases that match TRBD1. The CDR3 contains 14 residues. The V gene end was trimmed by 8 bases and the J gene end by 11 bases; junction bases not matched to a gene: 7. Germline lookup yields CDR1 SNHLY and CDR2 FYNNEI.

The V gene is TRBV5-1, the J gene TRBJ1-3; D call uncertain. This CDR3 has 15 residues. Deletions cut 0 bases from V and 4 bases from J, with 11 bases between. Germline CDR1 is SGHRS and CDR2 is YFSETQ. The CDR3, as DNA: TGCGCCAGCAGCTTGGACAGCCTACAAGGAAACACCATATATTTT. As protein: CASSLDSLQGNTIYF.

The CDR3 nucleotides are TGTGCCAGCAGCTCCATACTTTTGGGACAGACGAACACTGAAGCTTTCTTT. Its protein product is CASSSILLGQTNTEAFF. The chain uses TRBV13 and TRBJ1-1, with 7 bases that match TRBD1. V lost 4 bases and J lost 1; bases outside the gene matches: 12. CDR3 size: 17 residues. Germline loops: CDR1 PRHDT, CDR2 FYEKMQ (reference sequence).